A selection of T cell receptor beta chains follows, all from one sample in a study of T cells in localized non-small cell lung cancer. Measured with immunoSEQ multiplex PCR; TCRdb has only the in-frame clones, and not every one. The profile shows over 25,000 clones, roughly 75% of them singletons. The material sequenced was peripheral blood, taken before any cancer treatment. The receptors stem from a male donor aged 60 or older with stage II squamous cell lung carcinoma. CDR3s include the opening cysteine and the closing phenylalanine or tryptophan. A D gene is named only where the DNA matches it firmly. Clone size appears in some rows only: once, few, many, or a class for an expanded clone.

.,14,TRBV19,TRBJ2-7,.,CASSIDGIAYEQYF,TGTGCCAGTAGTATAGACGGAATTGCCTACGAGCAGTACTTC
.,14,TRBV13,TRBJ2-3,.,CASSSRGKTDTQYF,TGTGCCAGCAGCTCTAGGGGAAAGACAGATACGCAGTATTTT
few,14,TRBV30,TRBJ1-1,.,CAWSTMTGRTEAFF,TGTGCCTGGAGTACCATGACAGGCAGGACTGAAGCTTTCTTT
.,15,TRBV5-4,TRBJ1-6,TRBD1,CASSPRDSLNLPLHF,TGTGCCAGCAGCCCCAGGGACAGCCTGAATTTACCCCTCCACTTT
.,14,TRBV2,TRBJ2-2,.,CASSALDSTGELFF,TGTGCCAGCAGCGCTCTGGACAGCACCGGGGAGCTGTTTTTT
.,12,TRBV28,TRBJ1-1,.,CASSYGGRGAFF,TGTGCCAGCAGTTATGGGGGGCGCGGGGCTTTCTTT
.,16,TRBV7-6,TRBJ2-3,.,CASSPAGGWVPDTQYF,TGTGCCAGCAGTCCGGCCGGGGGATGGGTGCCAGATACGCAGTATTTT
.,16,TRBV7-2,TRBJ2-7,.,CASSSLGASGNYEQYF,TGTGCCAGCAGCTCCCTGGGGGCTAGCGGAAACTACGAGCAGTACTTC
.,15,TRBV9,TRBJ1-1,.,CASSADQGGNTEAFF,TGTGCCAGCAGCGCCGACCAGGGCGGGAACACTGAAGCTTTCTTT
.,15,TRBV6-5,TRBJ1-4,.,CASSYYADQVEKLFF,TGTGCCAGCAGTTACTACGCAGACCAAGTTGAAAAACTGTTTTTT
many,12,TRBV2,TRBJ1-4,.,CASAKEGGKLFF,TGTGCCAGCGCGAAGGAGGGCGGAAAACTGTTTTTT
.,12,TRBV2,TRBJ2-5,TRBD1,CASSIDRDRGDF,TGTGCCAGCAGTATCGACCGGGACAGGGGGGACTTC
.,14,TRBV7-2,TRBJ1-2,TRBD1,CASSLVGTDYGYTF,TGTGCCAGCAGCTTGGTCGGGACAGACTATGGCTACACCTTC
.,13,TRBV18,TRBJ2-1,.,CASSGVPYNEQFF,TGTGCCAGCTCAGGCGTCCCGTACAATGAGCAGTTCTTC
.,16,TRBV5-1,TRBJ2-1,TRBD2,CASSTGLAGQSNEQFF,TGCGCCAGCAGCACCGGACTAGCGGGACAATCCAATGAGCAGTTCTTC
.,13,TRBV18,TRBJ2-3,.,CASSQGGTDTQYF,TGTGCCAGCTCACAGGGAGGCACAGATACGCAGTATTTT
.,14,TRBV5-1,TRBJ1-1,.,CASSLGWGNTEAFF,TGTGCCAGCAGCTTGGGGTGGGGGAACACTGAAGCTTTCTTT
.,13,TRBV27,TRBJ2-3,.,CASTKSDTDTQYF,TGTGCCAGCACGAAGAGCGACACAGATACGCAGTATTTT
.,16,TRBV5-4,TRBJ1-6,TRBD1,CASSGGQQPYNSPLHF,TGTGCCAGCAGCGGGGGACAGCAGCCCTATAATTCACCCCTCCACTTT
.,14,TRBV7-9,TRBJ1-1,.,CASGPLGGAGKAFF,TGTGCCAGCGGTCCCCTGGGGGGGGCTGGGAAAGCTTTCTTT
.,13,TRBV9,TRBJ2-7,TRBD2,CASSVGAGREQYF,TGTGCCAGCAGCGTAGGAGCGGGGCGGGAGCAGTACTTC
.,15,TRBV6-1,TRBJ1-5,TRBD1,CATRDREGSNQPQHF,TGTGCCACCCGGGACAGGGAGGGTAGCAATCAGCCCCAGCATTTT
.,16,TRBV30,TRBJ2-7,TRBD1,CAWSPLPGQGSYEQYF,TGTGCCTGGAGTCCGCTACCGGGACAGGGCTCCTACGAGCAGTACTTC
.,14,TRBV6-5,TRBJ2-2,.,CASSYPGFTGELFF,TGTGCCAGCAGTTACCCAGGGTTTACCGGGGAGCTGTTTTTT
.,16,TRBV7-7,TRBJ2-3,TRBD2,CASSIGTSESTDTQYF,TGTGCCAGCAGCATCGGGACTAGCGAGAGCACAGATACGCAGTATTTT
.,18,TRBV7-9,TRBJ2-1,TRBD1,CASSSSSPGQGTYNEQFF,TGTGCCAGCAGCTCATCTTCACCGGGACAGGGGACTTACAATGAGCAGTTCTTC
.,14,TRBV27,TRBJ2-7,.,CASSPRGWSYEQYF,TGTGCCAGCAGTCCTCGAGGGTGGTCCTACGAGCAGTACTTC
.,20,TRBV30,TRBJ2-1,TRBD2,CAWSSLGWVAGGSVYNEQFF,TGTGCCTGGAGCTCCCTAGGGTGGGTAGCGGGGGGCTCTGTTTACAATGAGCAGTTCTTC
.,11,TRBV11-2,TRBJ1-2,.,CASSSNYGYTF,TGTGCCAGCAGCTCAAACTATGGCTACACCTTC
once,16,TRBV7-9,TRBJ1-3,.,CASSLARGSLGNTIYF,TGTGCCAGCAGCTTAGCGAGGGGCTCTCTGGGAAACACCATATATTTT
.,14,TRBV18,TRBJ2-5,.,CASSPRQDQETQYF,TGTGCCAGCTCACCCCGACAGGACCAAGAGACCCAGTACTTC
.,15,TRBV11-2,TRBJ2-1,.,CASSLSDWPYNEQFF,TGTGCCAGCAGCTTAAGCGATTGGCCATACAATGAGCAGTTCTTC
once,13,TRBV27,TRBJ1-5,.,CASSLTREQPQHF,TGTGCCAGCAGTTTGACAAGGGAACAGCCCCAGCATTTT